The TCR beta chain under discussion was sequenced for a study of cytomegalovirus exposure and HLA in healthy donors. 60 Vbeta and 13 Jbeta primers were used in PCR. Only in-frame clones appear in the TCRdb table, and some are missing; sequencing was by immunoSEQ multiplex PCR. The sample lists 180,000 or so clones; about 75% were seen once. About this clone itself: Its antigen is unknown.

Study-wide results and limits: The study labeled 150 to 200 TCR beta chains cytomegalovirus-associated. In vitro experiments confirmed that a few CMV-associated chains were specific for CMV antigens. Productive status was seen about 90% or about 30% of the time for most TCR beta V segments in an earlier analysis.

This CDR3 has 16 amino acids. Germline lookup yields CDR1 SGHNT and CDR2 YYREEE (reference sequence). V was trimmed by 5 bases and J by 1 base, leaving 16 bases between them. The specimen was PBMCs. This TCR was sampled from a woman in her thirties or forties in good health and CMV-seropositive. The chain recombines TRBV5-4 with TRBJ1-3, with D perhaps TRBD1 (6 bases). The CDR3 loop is CASSGGRASSGNTIYF. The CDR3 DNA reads TGTGCCAGCAGTGGGGGCAGGGCCTCTTCTGGAAACACCATATATTTT. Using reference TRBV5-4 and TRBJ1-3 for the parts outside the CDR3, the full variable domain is ETGVTQSPTHLIKTRGQQVTLRCSSQSGHNTVSWYQQALGQGPQFIFQYYREEENGRGNFPPRFSGLQFPNYSSELNVNALELDDSALYLCASSGGRASSGNTIYFGEGSWLTVV.